These 12 T cell receptor beta chains originate from one sample sequenced in a study of blood T cell repertoires in COVID-19. The protocol was immunoSEQ multiplex PCR, while the TCRdb copy is restricted to in-frame clones and leaves out a portion. The repertoire consists of approximately 240,000 clones, with 88% occurring once and the leading ten covering 2% to 2.5%. The material sequenced was peripheral blood. The receptors shown here come from a woman in her thirties or forties who had recovered from COVID-19.

The V and J genes are TRBV25-1 and TRBJ2-7; no clear D gene. The CDR3 is 13 amino acids. Germline CDR1 reads MGHDK; CDR2 reads SYGVNS. Trimming cost V 3 bases and J 1 base, with 7 bases left between them. Written as DNA, the CDR3 is TGTGCCAGCAGTGATCAGGTATCCTACGAGCAGTACTTC. This sequence encodes CASSDQVSYEQYF.

This clone was detected a few times. This chain uses TRBV5-1 with TRBJ2-5; 8 nucleotides agree with TRBD2. The CDR3 has 13 amino acids. Germline V gene sequence: CDR1 SGHRS, CDR2 YFSETQ. V lost 4 bases, J lost 2 bases, and 1 base stayed unmatched. CDR3 sequence: CASSRGGQETQYF. CDR3 DNA sequence: TGCGCCAGCAGCCGGGGGGGACAAGAGACCCAGTACTTC. Looking up the rest from reference TRBV5-1 and TRBJ2-5 gives the full variable domain: KAGVTQTPRYLIKTRGQQVTLSCSPISGHRSVSWYQQTPGQGLQFLFEYFSETQRNKGNFPGRFSGRQFSNSRSEMNVSTLELGDSALYLCASSRGGQETQYFGPGTRLLVL.

The chain carries TRBV2 and TRBJ2-3; 11 bases line up with TRBD2. The CDR3 has 18 residues. The ends lost 8 bases at V and 2 bases at J; junction bases unmatched: 15. The V gene's germline CDR1 is SNHLY and CDR2 FYNNEI. This CDR3 is CASGHAGTLAGATDTQYF. Here the CDR3 DNA reads TGTGCCAGCGGACATGCCGGGACACTAGCGGGGGCCACAGATACGCAGTATTTT.

V usage is TRBV7-3 and J usage is TRBJ2-2, with TRBD2 identical over 10 bases. This CDR3 spans 16 amino acids. CDR1 and CDR2 (germline): SGHTA, FQGTGA. J gave up 8 bases and V 5 bases, and 11 bases lay outside the gene matches. CDR3 nucleotides: TGTGCCAGCAGCCCCTCAACTAGCGGGGCGAGGGGGGAGCTGTTTTTT. It yields the protein CASSPSTSGARGELFF.

The chain recombines TRBV4-1 with TRBJ2-7, with 10 nucleotides matching TRBD2. The CDR3 has 17 residues. CDR1 is MGHRA, CDR2 YSYEKL, per germline. The trim removed 4 bases at V and 5 bases at J, leaving 14 bases unmatched. The CDR3 region is CASSPRGERGGFNEQYF. Here the CDR3 DNA reads TGCGCCAGCAGCCCCCGTGGGGAGCGGGGGGGCTTCAACGAGCAGTACTTC.

This chain's CDR3 is CASSKSGLVYGYEQYF. CDR3 DNA: TGTGCCAGCAGCAAATCGGGACTAGTTTACGGTTACGAGCAGTACTTC. This rearrangement joins TRBV21-1 to TRBJ2-7; the table gives TRBD2 as D, unverified against the DNA. TRBV21-1 is shown as a pseudogene. CDR3 length equals 16 residues.

The chain employs TRBV7-2 and TRBJ1-1; D gene ambiguous. This CDR3 region has 13 residues. Looked up from germline, CDR1 is SGHTA and CDR2 is FQGNSA. The V and J ends lost 5 bases and 2 bases respectively, with 9 bases between them. The DNA for the CDR3 is TGTGCCAGCAGCCGGACGGGAAACACTGAAGCTTTCTTT. It translates to CASSRTGNTEAFF.

The rearrangement links TRBV27 to TRBJ2-7; 9 bases align to TRBD2. Germline-derived CDR1 and CDR2 are MNHEY and SMNVEV (reference sequence). The CDR3 loop spans 13 amino acids. The V segment lost 6 bases and the J segment 1 base; nucleotides outside the gene matches: 1. This chain's CDR3 is CASRTSGSYEQYF. DNA of the CDR3: TGTGCCAGCAGGACTAGCGGATCCTACGAGCAGTACTTC.

J is TRBJ1-3 and V is TRBV30; D possibly corresponds to TRBD1 (6 bases). CDR3 length equals 17 residues. Germline V CDR1 and CDR2: GTSNPN, SVGIG (reference sequence). The ends were cut back, 3 bases at V and 0 bases at J, with 18 bases in the middle. The CDR3 protein is CAWSQTRTELSGNTIYF. CDR3 DNA: TGTGCCTGGAGCCAGACCCGGACAGAGCTCTCTGGAAACACCATATATTTT.

The rearrangement joins TRBV19 to TRBJ2-1, with D perhaps TRBD1 (5 bases). The CDR3 is 14 amino acids. From germline, CDR1 is LNHDA and CDR2 SQIVND (reference sequence). V was cut by 3 bases and J by 4 bases, with 10 bases left in between. For the CDR3, the DNA is TGTGCCAGTAGTATTCTAGGGGTTTACAATGAGCAGTTCTTC. This codes for CASSILGVYNEQFF. Drawing the rest from reference TRBV19 and TRBJ2-1, the complete variable domain is DGGITQSPKYLFRKEGQNVTLSCEQNLNHDAMYWYRQDPGQGLRLIYYSQIVNDFQKGDIAEGYSVSREKKESFPLTVTSAQKNPTAFYLCASSILGVYNEQFFGPGTRLTVL.

The chain links TRBV6-5 to TRBJ1-1, with no clear D. The CDR3 is made up of 14 amino acids. With 8 bases removed from V and 0 bases from J, the gap between germline ends came to 13 bases. Germline V gene lookup returns CDR1 MNHEY and CDR2 SVGAGI. The CDR3 coding sequence is TGTGCCAGCTTTCTAGGCGCAGTGAACACTGAAGCTTTCTTT. This translates into CASFLGAVNTEAFF.

This clone was counted between two and nine times. The rearrangement uses TRBV7-6 and TRBJ1-2, with a possible D match to TRBD1 (5 bases). Trimming pared 1 base from V and 2 bases from J, leaving 17 bases between. CDR3 size: 17 residues. Germline loops: CDR1 SGHVS, CDR2 FNYEAQ. CDR3 residues: CASSLDPYMRGNYGYTF. DNA for the CDR3: TGTGCCAGCAGCTTAGACCCCTATATGCGGGGGAACTATGGCTACACCTTC.